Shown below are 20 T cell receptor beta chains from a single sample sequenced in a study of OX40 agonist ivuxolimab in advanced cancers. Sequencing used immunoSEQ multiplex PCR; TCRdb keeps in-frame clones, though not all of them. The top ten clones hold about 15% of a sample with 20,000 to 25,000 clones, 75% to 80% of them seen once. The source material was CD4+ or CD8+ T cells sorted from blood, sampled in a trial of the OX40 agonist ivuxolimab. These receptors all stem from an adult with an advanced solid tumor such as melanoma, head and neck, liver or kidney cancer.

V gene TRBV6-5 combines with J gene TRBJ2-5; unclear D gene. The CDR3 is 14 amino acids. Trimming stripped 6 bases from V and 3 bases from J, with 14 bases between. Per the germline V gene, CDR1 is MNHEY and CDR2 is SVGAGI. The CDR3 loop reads CASSPSQEKETQYF. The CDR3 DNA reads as TGTGCCAGCAGCCCAAGCCAGGAAAAAGAGACCCAGTACTTC.

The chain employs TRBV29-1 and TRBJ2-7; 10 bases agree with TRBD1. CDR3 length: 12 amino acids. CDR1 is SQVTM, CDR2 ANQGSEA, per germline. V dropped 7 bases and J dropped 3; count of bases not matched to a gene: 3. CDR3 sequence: CSGGQGVYEQYF. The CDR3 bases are TGCAGCGGCGGACAGGGGGTCTACGAGCAGTACTTC.

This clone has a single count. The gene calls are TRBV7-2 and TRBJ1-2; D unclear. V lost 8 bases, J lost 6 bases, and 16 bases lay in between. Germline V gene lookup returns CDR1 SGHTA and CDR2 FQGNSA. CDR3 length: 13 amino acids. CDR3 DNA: TGTGCCAGCTCTGCTCGTTTAGGTGATGGCTACACCTTC. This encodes CASSARLGDGYTF.

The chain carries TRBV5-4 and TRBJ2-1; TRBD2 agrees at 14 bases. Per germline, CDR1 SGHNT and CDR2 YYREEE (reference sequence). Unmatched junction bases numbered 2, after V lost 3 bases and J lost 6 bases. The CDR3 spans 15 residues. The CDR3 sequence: CASSWGLAGANEQFF. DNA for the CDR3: TGTGCCAGCAGCTGGGGACTAGCGGGAGCCAATGAGCAGTTCTTC.

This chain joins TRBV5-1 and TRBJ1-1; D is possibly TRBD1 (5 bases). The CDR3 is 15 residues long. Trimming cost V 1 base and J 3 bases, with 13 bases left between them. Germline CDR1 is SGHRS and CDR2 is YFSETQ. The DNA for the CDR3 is TGCGCCAGCAGCTTGTGGGGGTCCAGCGACACTGAAGCTTTCTTT. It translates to CASSLWGSSDTEAFF. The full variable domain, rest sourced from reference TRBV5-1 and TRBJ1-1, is KAGVTQTPRYLIKTRGQQVTLSCSPISGHRSVSWYQQTPGQGLQFLFEYFSETQRNKGNFPGRFSGRQFSNSRSEMNVSTLELGDSALYLCASSLWGSSDTEAFFGQGTRLTVV.

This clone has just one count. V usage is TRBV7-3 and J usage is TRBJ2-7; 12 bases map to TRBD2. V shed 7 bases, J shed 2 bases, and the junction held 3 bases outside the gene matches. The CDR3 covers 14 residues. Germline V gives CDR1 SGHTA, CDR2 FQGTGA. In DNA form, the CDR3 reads TGTGCCAGCAACGGACTAGCGGGACCCTACGAGCAGTACTTC. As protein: CASNGLAGPYEQYF.

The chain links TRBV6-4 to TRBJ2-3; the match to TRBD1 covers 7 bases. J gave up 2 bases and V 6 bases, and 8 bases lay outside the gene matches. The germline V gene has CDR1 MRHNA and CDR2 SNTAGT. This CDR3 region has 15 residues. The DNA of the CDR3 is TGTGCCAGCAGCCCGGGACAGAGCACCACAGATACGCAGTATTTT. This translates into CASSPGQSTTDTQYF.

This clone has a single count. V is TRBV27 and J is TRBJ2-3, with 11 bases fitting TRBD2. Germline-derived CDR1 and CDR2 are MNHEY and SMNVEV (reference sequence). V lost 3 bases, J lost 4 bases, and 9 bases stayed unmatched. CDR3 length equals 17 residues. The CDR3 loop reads CASSFFPLAGVADTQYF. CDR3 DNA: TGTGCCAGCAGTTTTTTCCCACTAGCGGGAGTAGCAGATACGCAGTATTTT.

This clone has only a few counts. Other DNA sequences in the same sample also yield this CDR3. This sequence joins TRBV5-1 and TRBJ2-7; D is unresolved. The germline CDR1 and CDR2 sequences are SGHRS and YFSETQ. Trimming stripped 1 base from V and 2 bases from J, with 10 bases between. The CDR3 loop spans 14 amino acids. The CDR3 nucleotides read TGCGCCAGCAGCTTGAACCAAGGGACCTACGAGCAGTACTTC. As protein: CASSLNQGTYEQYF.

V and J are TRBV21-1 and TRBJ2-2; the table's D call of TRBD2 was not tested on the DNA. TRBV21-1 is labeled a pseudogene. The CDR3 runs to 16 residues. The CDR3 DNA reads TGTGCCAGCACCCTAGGCGGGACCGGCGGAGCCGGGGAGCTGTTTTTT. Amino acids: CASTLGGTGGAGELFF.

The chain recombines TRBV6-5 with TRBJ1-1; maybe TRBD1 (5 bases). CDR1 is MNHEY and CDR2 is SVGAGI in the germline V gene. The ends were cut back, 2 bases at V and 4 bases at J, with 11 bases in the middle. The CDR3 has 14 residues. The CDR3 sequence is CASSYPGAATEAFF. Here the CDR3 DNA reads TGTGCCAGCAGTTACCCCGGGGCAGCCACTGAAGCTTTCTTT.

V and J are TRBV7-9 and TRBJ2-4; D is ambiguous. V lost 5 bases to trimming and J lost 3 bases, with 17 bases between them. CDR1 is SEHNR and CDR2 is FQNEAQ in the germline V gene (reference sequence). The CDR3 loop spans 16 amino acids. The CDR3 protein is CASSPIGLSLKNIQYF. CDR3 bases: TGTGCCAGCAGCCCAATTGGGCTCTCGCTCAAAAACATTCAGTACTTC.

The DNA of the CDR3 is TGTGCCACGGGAGGTGTGCATGGCTACACCTTC. Protein: CATGGVHGYTF. J is TRBJ1-2 and V is TRBV4-2; D remains ambiguous. Germline CDR1 LGHNA, CDR2 YNFKEQ. There are 11 residues in the CDR3. V gave up 10 bases and J gave up 6 bases, with 12 bases separating them.

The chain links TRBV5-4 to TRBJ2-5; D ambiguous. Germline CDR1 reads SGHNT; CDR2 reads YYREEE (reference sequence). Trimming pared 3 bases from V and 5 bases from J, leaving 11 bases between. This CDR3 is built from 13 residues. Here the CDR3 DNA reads TGTGCCAGCAGCTCAGAGGCTTGGGAGACCCAGTACTTC. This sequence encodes CASSSEAWETQYF.

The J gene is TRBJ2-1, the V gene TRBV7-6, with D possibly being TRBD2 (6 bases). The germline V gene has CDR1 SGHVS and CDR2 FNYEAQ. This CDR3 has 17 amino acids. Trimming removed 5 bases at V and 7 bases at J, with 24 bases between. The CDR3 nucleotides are TGTGCCAGCAGCCCGCAGCCAGCGGACGGGGGAAGGAATGAGCAGTTCTTC. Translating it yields CASSPQPADGGRNEQFF.

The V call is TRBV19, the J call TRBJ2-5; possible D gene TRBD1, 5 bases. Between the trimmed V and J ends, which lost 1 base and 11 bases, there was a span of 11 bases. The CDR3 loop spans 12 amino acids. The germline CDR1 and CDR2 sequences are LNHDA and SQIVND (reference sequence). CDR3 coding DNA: TGTGCCAGTAGTATAGTCGGCAGGGCACAGTACTTC. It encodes CASSIVGRAQYF.

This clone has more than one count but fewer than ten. In DNA form, the CDR3 reads TGTGCCAGCAGCTTGCTCGGGGATGAGCAGTTCTTC. Amino acid sequence: CASSLLGDEQFF. The chain links TRBV5-6 to TRBJ2-1; possible D gene TRBD2, 5 bases. Germline V gene data show CDR1 as SGHDT and CDR2 as YYEEEE. V lost 1 base and J lost 8, with 7 bases in between. The CDR3 has 12 amino acids. The full variable domain, completed using reference TRBV5-6 and TRBJ2-1, is DAGVTQSPTHLIKTRGQQVTLRCSPKSGHDTVSWYQQALGQGPQFIFQYYEEEERQRGNFPDRFSGHQFPNYSSELNVNALLLGDSALYLCASSLLGDEQFFGPGTRLTVL.

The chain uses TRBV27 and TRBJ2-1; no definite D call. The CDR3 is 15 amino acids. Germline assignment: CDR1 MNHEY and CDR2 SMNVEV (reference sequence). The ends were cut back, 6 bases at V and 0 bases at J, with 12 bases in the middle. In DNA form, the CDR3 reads TGTGCCAGCAGCCAACCCCCACTCTCCTACAATGAGCAGTTCTTC. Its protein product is CASSQPPLSYNEQFF.

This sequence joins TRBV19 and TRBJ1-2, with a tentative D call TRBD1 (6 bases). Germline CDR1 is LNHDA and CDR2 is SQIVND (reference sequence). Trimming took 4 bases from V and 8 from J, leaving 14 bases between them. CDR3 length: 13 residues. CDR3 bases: TGTGCCAGTAGTACAACAGGGACGAGGGGCTACACCTTC. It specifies CASSTTGTRGYTF.

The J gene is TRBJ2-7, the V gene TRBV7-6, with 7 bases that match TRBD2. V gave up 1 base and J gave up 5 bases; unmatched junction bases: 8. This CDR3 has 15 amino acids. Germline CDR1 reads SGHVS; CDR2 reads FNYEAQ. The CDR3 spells CASSLVAGRVDEQYF. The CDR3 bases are TGTGCCAGCAGCTTAGTGGCAGGGAGGGTCGACGAGCAGTACTTC.